The 22 T cell receptor beta chains reported below all come from one sample, sequenced in a study of radiotherapy plus CTLA-4 blockade in lung cancer. Measured with immunoSEQ multiplex PCR; TCRdb has only the in-frame clones, and not every one. The sample holds 40,000 to 60,000 clones, roughly four fifths seen once. Sequences were derived from peripheral blood, sampled from a patient treated with radiotherapy plus ipilimumab. These receptors originate from a human donor with non-small cell lung cancer who had stable disease on radiotherapy plus ipilimumab.

This chain connects TRBV14 to TRBJ2-7; 8 bases are a match to TRBD1. CDR1 SGHDN and CDR2 FVKESK come from the germline V gene. With 6 bases clipped from V and 2 bases from J, the junction kept 3 bases outside the gene matches. The CDR3 has 13 residues. The CDR3: CASRRTGPYEQYF. In nucleotides, the CDR3 is TGTGCCAGCAGGAGGACAGGGCCCTACGAGCAGTACTTC.

This clone occurred a few times. Other nucleotide sequences in the sample specify the same CDR3. The genes are TRBV19 and TRBJ2-3, with D possibly matching TRBD2 (5 bases). V gave up 1 base and J gave up 1 base, with 12 bases separating them. Per germline, CDR1 LNHDA and CDR2 SQIVND (reference sequence). This CDR3 is built from 16 residues. The CDR3 sequence: CASSIGGGGGTDTQYF. CDR3 DNA: TGTGCCAGTAGTATAGGAGGCGGAGGAGGCACAGATACGCAGTATTTT.

V gene TRBV18 combines with J gene TRBJ2-1, with D possibly being TRBD1 (6 bases). The ends were cut back, 5 bases at V and 5 bases at J, with 16 bases in the middle. CDR1 and CDR2 from the germline V gene are KGHSH and LQKENI. This CDR3 contains 15 residues. The chain's CDR3 is CASSFEAGENNEQFF. The CDR3 bases are TGTGCCAGCTCATTCGAGGCAGGGGAAAACAATGAGCAGTTCTTC.

This clone was seen only a few times. The rearrangement uses TRBV9 and TRBJ1-1; 9 positions match TRBD1. J gave up 1 base and V 4 bases, and 11 bases lay outside the gene matches. The CDR3 is 17 residues long. The germline V gene encodes CDR1 SGDLS and CDR2 YYNGEE. The CDR3 DNA follows: TGTGCCAGCAGCCCCCACCGACAGGGGGTAGAGAACACTGAAGCTTTCTTT. Protein: CASSPHRQGVENTEAFF.

This chain joins TRBV2 and TRBJ2-7, with 8 bases lining up with TRBD1. This CDR3 is 15 amino acids long. V dropped 6 bases and J dropped 0; count of bases not matched to a gene: 7. Germline V gives CDR1 SNHLY, CDR2 FYNNEI. CDR3 DNA: TGTGCCAGCAGCTTAGCGACAGGGGCCTCCTACGAGCAGTACTTC. The encoded protein is CASSLATGASYEQYF. Together with reference TRBV2 and TRBJ2-7, the CDR3 gives the full variable domain: EPEVTQTPSHQVTQMGQEVILRCVPISNHLYFYWYRQILGQKVEFLVSFYNNEISEKSEIFDDQFSVERPDGSNFTLKIRSTKLEDSAMYFCASSLATGASYEQYFGPGTRLTVT.

V and J are TRBV19 and TRBJ1-1, with a weak D call TRBD1 (5 bases). Germline V gene data show CDR1 as LNHDA and CDR2 as SQIVND (reference sequence). V lost 7 bases and J lost 4, with 13 bases in between. This CDR3 region has 13 residues. The CDR3 region has the DNA TGTGCCAGTACCCACAGGAGGGCCACTGAAGCTTTCTTT. Its translation is CASTHRRATEAFF.

The chain employs TRBV5-5 and TRBJ1-4; D is uncertain. This CDR3 contains 14 residues. Trimming removed 1 base at V and 7 bases at J, with 11 bases between. Germline V CDR1 and CDR2: SGHKS, YYEKEE (reference sequence). The CDR3 loop is CASSLLGVREKLFF. In nucleotides, the CDR3 is TGTGCCAGCAGCTTGCTCGGAGTTCGTGAAAAACTGTTTTTT.

This chain connects TRBV28 to TRBJ1-2, with 8 bases fitting TRBD1. Germline V gene sequence: CDR1 MDHEN, CDR2 SYDVKM. This CDR3 contains 15 residues. Trimming at V came to 3 bases and at J to 10 bases, leaving 13 bases not matched to a gene. CDR3 sequence: CASSLSQGALMDYTF. The DNA of the CDR3 is TGTGCCAGCAGTTTGTCGCAGGGGGCATTAATGGACTACACCTTC.

The chain carries TRBV14 and TRBJ2-1; TRBD1 is a possible D gene (6 bases). Trimming took 6 bases from V and 4 from J, leaving 13 bases between them. Germline CDR1 SGHDN, CDR2 FVKESK. The CDR3 is 14 residues long. The CDR3 DNA reads as TGTGCCAGCAGTCCCAAGGGGGTATACAATGAGCAGTTCTTC. Translated, it gives CASSPKGVYNEQFF.

The V and J genes are TRBV19 and TRBJ2-5; weak D call: TRBD1 (6 bases). CDR3 length: 15 amino acids. V lost 5 bases to trimming and J lost 4 bases, with 17 bases between them. In germline, CDR1 is LNHDA, CDR2 SQIVND (reference sequence). CDR3 bases: TGTGCCAGTAGTGAGGGACAAAGGGTTGGAGAGACCCAGTACTTC. Protein sequence: CASSEGQRVGETQYF. The variable domain in full, with the rest retrieved from reference TRBV19 and TRBJ2-5, is DGGITQSPKYLFRKEGQNVTLSCEQNLNHDAMYWYRQDPGQGLRLIYYSQIVNDFQKGDIAEGYSVSREKKESFPLTVTSAQKNPTAFYLCASSEGQRVGETQYFGPGTRLLVL.

This clone is classed as medium-sized (0.01 to 0.1%). The chain recombines TRBV5-1 with TRBJ2-7; D not resolved. V gave up 1 base and J gave up 2 bases, with 10 bases separating them. CDR1 and CDR2 (germline): SGHRS, YFSETQ. The CDR3 extends over 14 amino acids. CDR3 loop: CASSLTIETYEQYF. The CDR3 DNA sequence: TGCGCCAGCAGCTTGACTATCGAAACCTACGAGCAGTACTTC.

This clone was seen more than once but under ten times. The rearrangement uses TRBV7-9 and TRBJ2-1; possibly TRBD2 for D (6 bases). Between the trimmed V and J ends, which lost 5 bases and 4 bases, there was a span of 18 bases. The CDR3 length is 16 residues. The V gene's germline CDR1 is SEHNR and CDR2 FQNEAQ (reference sequence). The CDR3 DNA reads TGTGCCAGCAGCCCTCCTCCGGGGGAAATTTACAATGAGCAGTTCTTC. It encodes CASSPPPGEIYNEQFF. Drawing the rest from reference TRBV7-9 and TRBJ2-1, the complete variable domain is DTGVSQNPRHKITKRGQNVTFRCDPISEHNRLYWYRQTLGQGPEFLTYFQNEAQLEKSRLLSDRFSAERPKGSFSTLEIQRTEQGDSAMYLCASSPPPGEIYNEQFFGPGTRLTVL.

The chain is built from TRBV5-1 and TRBJ2-5; 13 bases are a match to TRBD2. V was clipped by 6 bases and J by 2 bases; unmatched bases: 4. CDR1 and CDR2 from the germline V gene are SGHRS and YFSETQ. The CDR3 sequence is 15 residues long. The CDR3: CASTALAGGQETQYF. In nucleotides, the CDR3 is TGCGCCAGCACCGCACTAGCGGGAGGGCAAGAGACCCAGTACTTC.

This chain links TRBV5-4 with TRBJ2-1; no clear D gene. Trimming stripped 4 bases from V and 3 bases from J, with 5 bases between. Germline lookup yields CDR1 SGHNT and CDR2 YYREEE (reference sequence). The CDR3 spans 12 residues. Here the CDR3 DNA reads TGTGCCAGCAGCCCCAACTACAATGAGCAGTTCTTC. Translating it yields CASSPNYNEQFF.

This chain connects TRBV27 to TRBJ1-4; D is possibly TRBD1 (5 bases). The ends were cut back, 6 bases at V and 3 bases at J, with 20 bases in the middle. CDR1 is MNHEY, CDR2 SMNVEV, per germline (reference sequence). The CDR3 length is 17 residues. CDR3 region: CASSFRVVGAANEKLFF. The CDR3 DNA follows: TGTGCCAGCAGCTTCAGGGTTGTTGGTGCGGCTAATGAAAAACTGTTTTTT. Full variable domain (outside the CDR3, taken from reference TRBV27 and TRBJ1-4): EAQVTQNPRYLITVTGKKLTVTCSQNMNHEYMSWYRQDPGLGLRQIYYSMNVEVTDKGDVPEGYKVSRKEKRNFPLILESPSPNQTSLYFCASSFRVVGAANEKLFFGSGTQLSVL.

The J gene is TRBJ2-5, the V gene TRBV7-2, with D possibly being TRBD2 (6 bases). This CDR3 has 15 amino acids. Trimming shortened V by 1 base and J by 1 base, and 10 bases separated the two germline ends. Looked up from germline, CDR1 is SGHTA and CDR2 is FQGNSA. In nucleotides, the CDR3 is TGTGCCAGCAGCTTAGAGCGGGCGCCCCAAGAGACCCAGTACTTC. Translation gives CASSLERAPQETQYF.

The rearrangement links TRBV9 to TRBJ2-7; unclear D gene. Trimming left V 1 base short and J 1 base short, with 6 bases between. The CDR3 is 13 residues long. Germline loops: CDR1 SGDLS, CDR2 YYNGEE. Here the CDR3 reads CASSVRGSYEQYF. In DNA form, the CDR3 reads TGTGCCAGCAGCGTAAGAGGTTCCTACGAGCAGTACTTC.

The V gene is TRBV7-6, the J gene TRBJ1-5, with TRBD1 matching 9 bases. Germline values: CDR1 SGHVS, CDR2 FNYEAQ. The CDR3 sequence is 16 residues long. Unmatched junction bases numbered 7, after V lost 5 bases and J lost 2 bases. CDR3 region: CASSATGGAGNQPQHF. CDR3 in DNA: TGTGCCAGCAGCGCCACAGGGGGCGCGGGCAATCAGCCCCAGCATTTT.

This clone has only one observation. For the CDR3, the DNA is TGTGCCATCAGTGAGTCCCAGGCCCAGGGGAGTGGCTACACCTTC. As protein: CAISESQAQGSGYTF. The chain uses TRBV10-3 and TRBJ1-2; possibly TRBD1 for D (6 bases). The V end lost 0 bases, the J end lost 7 bases, and 15 bases lay between the germline ends. Germline V CDR1 and CDR2: ENHRY, SYGVKD. This CDR3 region has 15 residues.

This chain joins TRBV18 and TRBJ2-3, with 7 bases identical to TRBD2. With 0 bases clipped from V and 7 bases from J, the junction kept 4 bases outside the gene matches. This CDR3 spans 14 amino acids. The V gene's germline CDR1 is KGHSH and CDR2 LQKENI. The CDR3: CASSPPRGGNTQYF. CDR3 DNA sequence: TGTGCCAGCTCACCACCTCGCGGGGGAAATACGCAGTATTTT.

The chain joins TRBV11-1 to TRBJ2-7; 10 nucleotides line up with TRBD2. Germline CDR1 is SGHAT and CDR2 is FQDESV (reference sequence). V lost 2 bases, J lost 6 bases, and 7 bases stayed unmatched. The CDR3 runs to 15 residues. The CDR3 sequence: CASSLFASGSAEQYF. As DNA, the CDR3 is TGTGCCAGCAGCTTATTCGCTAGCGGGAGCGCCGAGCAGTACTTC. The variable domain in full, with the rest retrieved from reference TRBV11-1 and TRBJ2-7, is EAEVAQSPRYKITEKSQAVAFWCDPISGHATLYWYRQILGQGPELLVQFQDESVVDDSQLPKDRFSAERLKGVDSTLKIQPAELGDSAMYLCASSLFASGSAEQYFGPGTRLTVT.

J is TRBJ1-1 and V is TRBV2; 8 nucleotides align to TRBD1. The CDR3 loop spans 15 amino acids. Germline values: CDR1 SNHLY, CDR2 FYNNEI. V gave up 2 bases and J gave up 6 bases; unmatched junction bases: 8. CDR3 in DNA: TGTGCCAGCAGTGAATTGGCAGGGGGCACGGCTGAAGCTTTCTTT. Translating gives CASSELAGGTAEAFF.